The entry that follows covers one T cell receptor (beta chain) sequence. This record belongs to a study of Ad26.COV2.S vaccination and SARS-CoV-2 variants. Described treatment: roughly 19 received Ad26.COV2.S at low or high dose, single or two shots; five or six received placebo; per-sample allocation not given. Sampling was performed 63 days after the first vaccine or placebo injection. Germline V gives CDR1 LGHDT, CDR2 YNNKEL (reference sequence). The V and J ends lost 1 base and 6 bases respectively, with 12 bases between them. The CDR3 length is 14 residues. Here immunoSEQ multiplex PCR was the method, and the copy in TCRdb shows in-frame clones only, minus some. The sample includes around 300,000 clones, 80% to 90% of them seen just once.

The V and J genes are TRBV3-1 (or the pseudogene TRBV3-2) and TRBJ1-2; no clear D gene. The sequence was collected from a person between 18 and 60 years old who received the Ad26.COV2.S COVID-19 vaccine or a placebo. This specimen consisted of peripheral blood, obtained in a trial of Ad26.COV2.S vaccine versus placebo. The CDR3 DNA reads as TGTGCCAGCAGCCAAGGCCTGGGAAGTGATGGCTACACCTTC. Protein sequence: CASSQGLGSDGYTF.